These 10 T cell receptor beta chains share one sample of origin, sequenced in a study of T cell changes during pregnancy in multiple sclerosis. Using immunoSEQ multiplex PCR, the repertoire was profiled, and TCRdb retains in-frame clones only, with some absent. Of tens of thousands of clones listed, roughly nine tenths are singletons. Sequencing used peripheral blood, obtained in the first trimester of pregnancy. The receptor set was obtained from a female donor in good health, enrolled as a control in a pregnancy study.

The rearrangement joins TRBV25-1 to TRBJ1-2; D is uncertain. Germline V gene data show CDR1 as MGHDK and CDR2 as SYGVNS. V lost 5 bases and J 3 bases, leaving 16 bases between the germline ends. The CDR3 sequence is 15 residues long. The CDR3 reads CASSSPAGSYYGYTF. CDR3 DNA: TGTGCCAGCAGTTCTCCGGCCGGGAGCTACTATGGCTACACCTTC.

This sequence joins TRBV30 and TRBJ2-1, with TRBD2 matching over 9 bases. Germline CDR1 GTSNPN, CDR2 SVGIG (reference sequence). V dropped 0 bases and J dropped 14; count of bases not matched to a gene: 8. The CDR3 length is 13 residues. The CDR3 region is CAWSVVAGVGEFF. DNA for the CDR3: TGTGCCTGGAGTGTAGTAGCGGGAGTCGGAGAGTTCTTC.

This chain connects TRBV2 to TRBJ1-5, with D possibly matching TRBD1 (5 bases). The ends were cut back, 4 bases at V and 6 bases at J, with 13 bases in the middle. The CDR3 is 14 residues long. Germline loops: CDR1 SNHLY, CDR2 FYNNEI. CDR3 residues: CASSVAGDSQPQHF. The CDR3, as DNA: TGTGCCAGCAGTGTCGCGGGGGACTCTCAGCCCCAGCATTTT.

The chain joins TRBV5-1 to TRBJ1-6; 9 bases line up with TRBD1. The V gene's germline CDR1 is SGHRS and CDR2 YFSETQ. V gave up 4 bases and J gave up 10 bases; unmatched junction bases: 9. This CDR3 is 15 amino acids long. The CDR3 region is CASSRTGEKGSPLHF. In DNA form, the CDR3 reads TGCGCCAGCAGCCGGACAGGGGAGAAGGGGTCACCCCTCCACTTT.

The V call is TRBV11-3, the J call TRBJ2-7; 10 nucleotides line up with TRBD1. Germline V gives CDR1 SGHNT, CDR2 YENEEA. V lost 4 bases, J lost 2 bases, and 2 bases stayed unmatched. This CDR3 region has 14 residues. CDR3 in amino acids: CASSYGQGAYEQYF. The DNA of the CDR3 is TGTGCCAGCAGCTATGGACAGGGGGCCTACGAGCAGTACTTC.

This sequence joins TRBV19 and TRBJ1-2; 7 bases line up with TRBD1. V lost 5 bases to trimming and J lost 0 bases; unmatched junction nucleotides: 9. Germline-derived CDR1 and CDR2 are LNHDA and SQIVND (reference sequence). The CDR3 has 16 amino acids. DNA for the CDR3: TGTGCCAGTAGTCAGCCTCACAGGGGCTCTAACTATGGCTACACCTTC. Its translation is CASSQPHRGSNYGYTF.

The chain uses TRBV6-1 and TRBJ2-5, with unresolved D. The CDR3 loop spans 13 amino acids. Germline V lookup: CDR1 MNHNS, CDR2 SASEGT. V shed 3 bases and J shed 2 bases, with 7 bases lying between them. The CDR3: CASSDSAQETQYF. The CDR3, as DNA: TGTGCCAGCAGTGACAGCGCTCAAGAGACCCAGTACTTC.

The chain is built from TRBV2 and TRBJ2-7; 8 positions match TRBD2. The CDR3 loop spans 14 amino acids. The trim removed 7 bases at V and 5 bases at J, leaving 10 bases unmatched. CDR1 is SNHLY, CDR2 FYNNEI, per germline. The CDR3 nucleotides are TGTGCCAGCATGAGCGGGGGCGCAGGGAACGAGCAGTACTTC. Protein sequence: CASMSGGAGNEQYF.

V usage is TRBV27 and J usage is TRBJ2-1; 7 nucleotides match TRBD2. The CDR3 spans 16 residues. The V segment lost 5 bases and the J segment 0 bases; nucleotides outside the gene matches: 7. CDR1 MNHEY and CDR2 SMNVEV come from the germline V gene (reference sequence). The CDR3 loop is CASSRDYLSSYNEQFF. CDR3 coding DNA: TGTGCCAGCAGTCGGGACTACCTTAGCTCCTACAATGAGCAGTTCTTC.

CDR3 region: CASSYEGVDSPLHF. CDR3 nucleotide sequence: TGTGCCAGCAGTTACGAAGGGGTGGATTCACCCCTCCACTTT. V is TRBV6-5 and J is TRBJ1-6; D might be TRBD1 (5 bases). Germline lookup yields CDR1 MNHEY and CDR2 SVGAGI. The CDR3 covers 14 residues. V dropped 2 bases and J dropped 8 bases, with 10 bases sitting between them.